What follows are 21 T cell receptor beta chains derived from one specimen sequenced in a study of blood T cell repertoires in COVID-19. Clones were sequenced by immunoSEQ multiplex PCR, and TCRdb holds only the in-frame ones, with some missing. Here the sample spans some 56,000 clones, roughly 89% being singletons. The sequencing input was peripheral blood. The receptors derive from a woman aged 60 to 75 with COVID-19, enrolled during active disease.

The J gene is TRBJ2-3, the V gene TRBV11-3; 8 bases match TRBD1. The germline V gene encodes CDR1 SGHNT and CDR2 YENEEA. This CDR3 is 14 amino acids long. V was clipped by 5 bases and J by 4 bases; unmatched bases: 5. CDR3 sequence: CASSLDRVPDTQYF. In nucleotides, the CDR3 is TGTGCCAGCAGCCTGGACAGGGTCCCAGATACGCAGTATTTT.

The rearrangement links TRBV5-1 to TRBJ2-7, with D tentatively TRBD1 (5 bases). The germline CDR1 and CDR2 sequences are SGHRS and YFSETQ. This CDR3 spans 14 amino acids. V lost 0 bases and J 1 base, leaving 8 bases between the germline ends. The CDR3 region is CASSLDQGSYEQYF. The CDR3 DNA is TGCGCCAGCAGCTTGGATCAGGGATCCTACGAGCAGTACTTC.

The rearrangement links TRBV29-1 to TRBJ2-2; D perhaps matches TRBD1 (6 bases). V was clipped by 7 bases and J by 1 base, with 13 bases between them. The germline gives CDR1 SQVTM, CDR2 ANQGSEA. This CDR3 comprises 14 residues. CDR3 DNA sequence: TGCAGCGCCGGGGCGGACAGGAACACCGGGGAGCTGTTTTTT. Translation: CSAGADRNTGELFF.

This clone was seen only a few times. V and J are TRBV3-1 (or the pseudogene TRBV3-2) and TRBJ1-6; D might be TRBD1 (6 bases). Per the germline V gene, CDR1 is LGHDT and CDR2 is YNNKEL (reference sequence). With 0 bases removed from V and 7 bases from J, the gap between germline ends came to 10 bases. The CDR3 covers 15 residues. CDR3 bases: TGTGCCAGCAGCCAAGATACAGGGAGAAATTCACCCCTCCACTTT. It codes for CASSQDTGRNSPLHF.

This clone appeared a few times. The chain is built from TRBV27 and TRBJ2-7; D may be TRBD2 (6 bases). Trimming took off 4 bases at V and 0 bases at J, with 10 bases between the two ends. The germline CDR1 and CDR2 sequences are MNHEY and SMNVEV (reference sequence). This CDR3 has 14 amino acids. The CDR3 bases are TGTGCCAGCAGTTGGGCGGGACCCTCCTACGAGCAGTACTTC. It yields the protein CASSWAGPSYEQYF.

This rearrangement joins TRBV4-1 to TRBJ1-2, with unresolved D. Trimming removed 0 bases at V and 2 bases at J, with 7 bases between. This CDR3 region has 14 residues. Germline lookup yields CDR1 MGHRA and CDR2 YSYEKL. The CDR3 reads CASSQEAQNYGYTF. DNA for the CDR3: TGCGCCAGCAGCCAAGAGGCCCAAAACTATGGCTACACCTTC.

A word on this clone: An end of the junction does not agree with germline; a read error may underlie this. V gene TRBV30 combines with J gene TRBJ1-2, with TRBD1 identical over 10 bases. The CDR3 totals 15 residues. Germline values: CDR1 GTSNPN, CDR2 SVGIG (reference sequence). DNA for the CDR3: TGTGCTTGGAGAAATCCCGGGACAGGGGAGGGTGGCTACACCTTC. The encoded protein is CAWRNPGTGEGGYTF.

The J gene is TRBJ1-5, the V gene TRBV5-1, with 9 positions matching TRBD1. The V segment lost 4 bases and the J segment 7 bases; nucleotides outside the gene matches: 6. Germline V gene data show CDR1 as SGHRS and CDR2 as YFSETQ. The CDR3 covers 14 residues. As DNA, the CDR3 is TGCGCCAGCAGCACGGGACAGGGCGGACAGCCCCAGCATTTT. It specifies CASSTGQGGQPQHF.

This sequence joins TRBV6-6 and TRBJ2-1, with 7 bases lining up with TRBD1. The CDR3 runs to 14 residues. Germline V gene lookup returns CDR1 MNHNY and CDR2 SVGAGI (reference sequence). V shed 0 bases, J shed 6 bases, and the junction held 2 bases outside the gene matches. Written as DNA, the CDR3 is TGTGCCAGCAGTTACTCGCCAGGGGGCAATGAGCAGTTCTTC. Its translation: CASSYSPGGNEQFF.

This clone was seen just once. The chain employs TRBV25-1 and TRBJ2-2; D is perhaps TRBD1 (6 bases). CDR1 is MGHDK and CDR2 is SYGVNS in the germline V gene. CDR3 size: 16 residues. Trimming stripped 1 base from V and 2 bases from J, with 11 bases between. The CDR3 sequence: CASSEWGQANTGELFF. The CDR3 DNA is TGTGCCAGCAGTGAATGGGGGCAGGCAAACACCGGGGAGCTGTTTTTT.

The chain has TRBV3-1 (or the pseudogene TRBV3-2) and TRBJ2-7; 9 nucleotides agree with TRBD2. Germline assignment: CDR1 LGHDT and CDR2 YNNKEL (reference sequence). The CDR3 is 15 amino acids. V dropped 1 base and J dropped 7; count of bases not matched to a gene: 8. The CDR3 sequence: CASSQGGREGLEQYF. The CDR3 nucleotides read TGTGCCAGCAGCCAAGGGGGGCGGGAGGGCCTTGAGCAGTACTTC.

V usage is TRBV3-1 (or the pseudogene TRBV3-2) and J usage is TRBJ2-1; 7 nucleotides align to TRBD1. The ends lost 0 bases at V and 7 bases at J; junction bases unmatched: 6. This CDR3 comprises 15 residues. CDR1 LGHDT and CDR2 YNNKEL come from the germline V gene (reference sequence). CDR3 coding DNA: TGTGCCAGCAGCCAAGACCCCAGGGGGTTTAATGAGCAGTTCTTC. Encoded protein: CASSQDPRGFNEQFF.

CDR3 bases: TGTGCCAGCAGCTTGGGAAGAGGGCAGAGCTATGGCTACACCTTC. It encodes CASSLGRGQSYGYTF. The chain uses TRBV5-6 and TRBJ1-2, with D unresolved. The germline CDR1 and CDR2 sequences are SGHDT and YYEEEE. The CDR3 is 15 amino acids. Trimming took 0 bases from V and 4 from J, leaving 13 bases between them.

The chain uses TRBV19 and TRBJ2-2; 7 positions match TRBD1. The CDR3 is made up of 15 amino acids. Germline loops: CDR1 LNHDA, CDR2 SQIVND (reference sequence). V lost 6 bases and J lost 6; bases outside the gene matches: 10. CDR3 nucleotides: TGTGCCAGTAGGACGCTACAGGGGTTATCCGGGGAGCTGTTTTTT. It encodes CASRTLQGLSGELFF. Together with reference TRBV19 and TRBJ2-2, the CDR3 gives the full variable domain: DGGITQSPKYLFRKEGQNVTLSCEQNLNHDAMYWYRQDPGQGLRLIYYSQIVNDFQKGDIAEGYSVSREKKESFPLTVTSAQKNPTAFYLCASRTLQGLSGELFFGEGSRLTVL.

The rearrangement joins TRBV7-2 to TRBJ2-4; 7 bases are shared with TRBD1. This CDR3 has 14 amino acids. J lost 8 bases, V lost 4 bases, and 8 bases had no gene match. Germline-derived CDR1 and CDR2 are SGHTA and FQGNSA. CDR3 bases: TGTGCCAGCAGCTCCCCACAGGGGTGGCACATTCAGTACTTC. Translating gives CASSSPQGWHIQYF.

The chain employs TRBV10-3 and TRBJ1-2; TRBD1 matches 7 bases. The CDR3 has 14 amino acids. The V gene's germline CDR1 is ENHRY and CDR2 SYGVKD. Trimming took 5 bases from V and 0 from J; bases not matched to a gene: 3. CDR3 residues: CAISKTGSNYGYTF. The CDR3 DNA is TGTGCCATCAGTAAGACAGGGTCTAACTATGGCTACACCTTC.

The chain couples TRBV18 to TRBJ1-2, with D perhaps matching TRBD1 (5 bases). The CDR3 is 13 amino acids. Trimming removed 3 bases at V and 8 bases at J, with 13 bases between. Germline V gives CDR1 KGHSH, CDR2 LQKENI. Here the CDR3 DNA reads TGTGCCAGCTCACCGAAACAGGATGTAGGCTACACCTTC. Translation gives CASSPKQDVGYTF. Full variable domain (rest looked up from reference TRBV18 and TRBJ1-2): NAGVMQNPRHLVRRRGQEARLRCSPMKGHSHVYWYRQLPEEGLKFMVYLQKENIIDESGMPKERFSAEFPKEGPSILRIQQVVRGDSAAYFCASSPKQDVGYTFGSGTRLTVV.

For the CDR3, the DNA is TGTGCCAGCTCACCACGTGCGCTAGCGGGTCGGGCGAACACCGGGGAGCTGTTTTTT. This codes for CASSPRALAGRANTGELFF. The chain combines TRBV18 with TRBJ2-2; 8 bases are a match to TRBD2. Germline CDR1 and CDR2: KGHSH and LQKENI. The CDR3 loop spans 19 amino acids. Losses at the gene ends were 1 base for V and 0 bases for J; bases not matched to a gene: 10.

The chain is built from TRBV6-6 and TRBJ1-5, with 7 bases lining up with TRBD1. CDR1 is MNHNY and CDR2 is SVGAGI in the germline V gene (reference sequence). With V trimmed by 6 bases and J by 0 bases, 2 bases remained unmatched. The CDR3 is 14 amino acids. CDR3 protein: CASSRDSSNQPQHF. DNA of the CDR3: TGTGCCAGCAGCCGGGACAGTAGCAATCAGCCCCAGCATTTT.

The table lists this clone with a few counts. The chain employs TRBV10-3 and TRBJ1-1, with D unclear. CDR3 size: 13 residues. Trimming cost V 6 bases and J 4 bases, with 12 bases left between them. Looked up from germline, CDR1 is ENHRY and CDR2 is SYGVKD. DNA of the CDR3: TGTGCCATCAGCCGTTTTGCTAGCACTGAAGCTTTCTTT. Its translation: CAISRFASTEAFF.

In its sample, this clone was seen a few times. CDR3 amino acids: CASSFLGQMTGELFF. In DNA form, the CDR3 reads TGTGCCAGCAGCTTCTTGGGACAGATGACCGGGGAGCTGTTTTTT. This sequence joins TRBV11-3 and TRBJ2-2; 7 bases fit TRBD1. The CDR3 spans 15 residues. CDR1 is SGHNT and CDR2 is YENEEA in the germline V gene. V dropped 3 bases and J dropped 5; count of bases not matched to a gene: 6.